The rows below give T cell receptor beta chains drawn from one sample of a study of shared clonotypes between healthy human individuals. TCRdb's table, derived via immunoSEQ multiplex PCR, lists solely in-frame clones and lacks some. The sample has about 2 million clones; around 96% are singletons. The material sequenced was naive CD8+ T cells sorted from blood. The origin of the receptors is a man aged 18-30 years in good health. The CDR3 runs from the conserved cysteine through the conserved F or W. Each record gives: V gene, clone size, D gene, J gene, CDR3 DNA, CDR3 protein. D genes are given only for firm matches. Expanded clones get a size class; other rows say once, few or many, or leave the size out.

TRBV27,NA,NA,TRBJ2-1,TGTGCCAGCAGTTTTGCGGGGGCCAGCAATGAGCAGTTCTTC,CASSFAGASNEQFF
TRBV4-1,NA,NA,TRBJ2-2,TGCGCCAGCAGCCACGAGCGTCCTGTGGCCGGGGAGCTGTTTTTT,CASSHERPVAGELFF
TRBV9,NA,NA,TRBJ2-3,TGTGCCAGCAGCTCTTATTCAGATACGCAGTATTTT,CASSSYSDTQYF
TRBV6-5,once,NA,TRBJ2-2,TGTGCCAGCAGTTACGACGGGGGACGAAACACCGGGGAGCTGTTTTTT,CASSYDGGRNTGELFF
TRBV27,NA,NA,TRBJ2-7,TGTGCCAGCAGTGGGCTACGGGAGGAGCAGTACTTC,CASSGLREEQYF
TRBV9,NA,NA,TRBJ1-2,TGTGCCAGCAGCTTCGACAGCGGCTATGGCTACACCTTC,CASSFDSGYGYTF
TRBV30,NA,NA,TRBJ1-1,TGTGCCTGGAGTGTACCCCCACGTTATCTCGATACTGAAGCTTTCTTT,CAWSVPPRYLDTEAFF
TRBV14,NA,TRBD1,TRBJ1-1,TGTGCCAGCAGCCTCCTCCAGGGGGTAACCACTGAAGCTTTCTTT,CASSLLQGVTTEAFF
TRBV29-1,NA,NA,TRBJ1-2,TGCAGCGTCCCCACGGGGGGGCTAAATGGCTACACCTTC,CSVPTGGLNGYTF
TRBV28,NA,TRBD1,TRBJ2-3,TGTGCCAGCAGTCTGACAGGGTGGACAGATACGCAGTATTTT,CASSLTGWTDTQYF
TRBV28,NA,NA,TRBJ2-7,TGTGCCAGCAGTGACCAGGAGCAGTACTTC,CASSDQEQYF
TRBV27,once,NA,TRBJ2-3,TGTGCCAGCAGTTTATCGCCGGGGGCCGGCACAGATACGCAGTATTTT,CASSLSPGAGTDTQYF
TRBV2,NA,NA,TRBJ2-1,TGTGCCAGCAGGGCCCCCAATTATGAGCAGTTCTTC,CASRAPNYEQFF
TRBV27,NA,TRBD1,TRBJ2-7,TGTGCCAGCAGTTCGACAGGGCCGACCTACGAGCAGTACTTC,CASSSTGPTYEQYF
TRBV11-2,NA,TRBD1,TRBJ1-4,TGTGCCAGCAGCTTAGAGGCTGCGCAGGGGGGTTCGACTAATGAAAAACTGTTTTTT,CASSLEAAQGGSTNEKLFF